Here is one T cell receptor beta chain with its context. What it recognizes is unknown. This entry is derived from a study of shared clonotypes between healthy human individuals. General study results and limits: Rarefaction gave evidence that sorted-subset sequencing remained incomplete despite large depth.

The naive CD8 population came from CD45RO-negative cells selected for CCR7, without terminally differentiated effector memory CD45RA+ cells. Trimming at V came to 2 bases and at J to 8 bases, leaving 9 bases not matched to a gene. Germline V gene sequence: CDR1 LGHNA, CDR2 YNFKEQ. CDR3 length: 17 amino acids. Data came from immunoSEQ multiplex PCR; TCRdb stores just in-frame clones and leaves some out. The sample consists of about 1,800,000 clones, approximately 94% of them appearing once. The J gene is TRBJ1-6, the V gene TRBV4-2, with TRBD1 matching 10 bases. This receptor was identified in a man between 18 and 29 years old in good health. Sequencing was carried out using naive CD8+ T cells sorted from blood. The CDR3 DNA sequence: TGTGCCAGCAGCCAACCCAGGGGGACAGGGGTTGATTCACCCCTCCACTTT. This translates into CASSQPRGTGVDSPLHF.